This T cell receptor beta chain is drawn from a study of cytomegalovirus exposure and HLA in healthy donors. Overall study findings and caveats: Apart from CMV serostatus, no immune exposure information was available.

On this clone itself: What it binds is unknown. The sample has other DNA sequences that encode this CDR3 too.

Germline CDR1 reads SGDLS; CDR2 reads YYNGEE. CDR3 length: 15 amino acids. The ends were cut back, 0 bases at V and 0 bases at J, with 7 bases in the middle. 13 Jbeta primers and 60 Vbeta primers were used for the PCR. Here immunoSEQ multiplex PCR was the method, and the copy in TCRdb shows in-frame clones only, minus some. In the table there are roughly 170,000 clones, 70% to 80% of which are singletons. The chain joins TRBV9 to TRBJ1-5, with D hard to call. The sequence was collected from a man aged 25-45 years in good health and CMV-seronegative. Sequenced: PBMCs. In DNA form, the CDR3 reads TGTGCCAGCAGCGTAGCAGGTTATAGCAATCAGCCCCAGCATTTT. Its translation is CASSVAGYSNQPQHF.